The clone carrying this T cell receptor (beta chain) appeared once. Authors' processing steps: Reference gene primer amplification gave nucleated cell count estimates. Data came from immunoSEQ multiplex PCR; TCRdb stores just in-frame clones and leaves some out. V, J and clone size were drawn from that table, and D and trimming were deduced from the DNA. The data hold about 220,000 clones, with around four fifths observed a single time. The data were obtained in a study of blood T cell repertoires in COVID-19. Turning to the study itself: PBMCs, B-cell-depleted T cells, or T cells were the source of the cDNA or gDNA that made up the material.

Trimming cost V 7 bases and J 0 bases; bases outside gene matches: 10. This CDR3 is 16 amino acids long. Germline values: CDR1 MNHNY, CDR2 SVGAGI (reference sequence). Material for sequencing was peripheral blood. The rearrangement joins TRBV6-6 to TRBJ2-7, with TRBD2 identical over 9 bases. The sequence came from a woman between 50 and 59 years old with acute or convalescent COVID-19. This chain's CDR3 is CASNHGLAGFSYEQYF. CDR3 sequence (DNA): TGTGCCAGCAATCACGGTCTAGCGGGATTCTCCTACGAGCAGTACTTC.